Given below is one TCR beta chain in context. Sequenced by immunoSEQ multiplex PCR; TCRdb stores in-frame clones only, minus some. The table has more than 200,000 clones, 88% seen once. This specimen belongs to a study of blood T cell repertoires in COVID-19. About the research overall: Whether acute or convalescent, the COVID-19 samples came from the United States, Italy and Spain. Nucleic acid was either cDNA or gDNA, and it came from T cells, B-cell-depleted T cells, or PBMCs.

The V gene's germline CDR1 is LNHDA and CDR2 SQIVND (reference sequence). The CDR3 runs 14 residues. V lost 4 bases and J lost 0; bases outside the gene matches: 1. The V gene is TRBV19, the J gene TRBJ1-1; 8 bases are shared with TRBD1. Input material: peripheral blood. The clonotype was recovered from an older woman with acute or convalescent COVID-19. CDR3 sequence: CASSRDRLNTEAFF. The DNA of the CDR3 is TGTGCCAGTAGTAGGGACAGGCTGAACACTGAAGCTTTCTTT.